Listed here are 15 T cell receptor beta chains from one sample, sequenced in a study of long-term antiretroviral therapy in people with HIV. Survey-level resolution applied to immunoSEQ assay v3.0. Clones were read by immunoSEQ multiplex PCR, and TCRdb kept only the in-frame ones, dropping some. The profile shows 40,000 to 45,000 clones, about 95% of them singletons. Material: unsorted PBMCs, obtained 3.7 years after starting antiretroviral therapy. These TCRs come from a woman in her fifties or sixties with HIV.

The chain joins TRBV7-6 to TRBJ2-2, with TRBD2 identical over 12 bases. The germline CDR1 and CDR2 sequences are SGHVS and FNYEAQ. Germline trimming cut 4 bases from V and 4 bases from J; bases unmatched to any gene: 4. The CDR3 is 16 residues long. CDR3 protein: CASSSGLAGPTGELFF. The CDR3 bases are TGTGCCAGCAGCTCCGGACTAGCGGGGCCCACCGGGGAGCTGTTTTTT.

The chain recombines TRBV7-2 with TRBJ1-2; a weak D match, TRBD1 (5 bases). V was shortened by 4 bases and J by 4 bases, with 19 bases between the two germline ends. The CDR3 extends over 16 amino acids. Germline CDR1 SGHTA, CDR2 FQGNSA. The chain's CDR3 is CASSSLVGTRSYGYTF. CDR3 in DNA: TGTGCCAGCAGCTCATTAGTGGGGACCAGGTCCTATGGCTACACCTTC.

The J gene is TRBJ2-1, the V gene TRBV9; TRBD2 aligns across 11 bases. Germline V gene data show CDR1 as SGDLS and CDR2 as YYNGEE. After removal of 4 bases from V and 12 bases from J, the junction contained 6 bases not matched to a gene. The CDR3 contains 13 residues. The CDR3 region is CASSPSGGPVQFF. The CDR3 DNA is TGTGCCAGCAGCCCTAGCGGGGGGCCGGTGCAGTTCTTC.

V is TRBV7-2 and J is TRBJ2-3; D is uncertain. This CDR3 comprises 15 residues. V was clipped by 2 bases and J by 0 bases, with 9 bases between them. Germline lookup yields CDR1 SGHTA and CDR2 FQGNSA. The CDR3 DNA sequence: TGTGCCAGCAGCTTACAGGATCCTAGCACAGATACGCAGTATTTT. Its protein is CASSLQDPSTDTQYF.

The chain is built from TRBV11-2 and TRBJ1-1, with D perhaps matching TRBD1 (5 bases). The CDR3 extends over 15 amino acids. Deletions cut 0 bases from V and 3 bases from J, with 11 bases between. In germline, CDR1 is SGHAT, CDR2 FQNNGV. CDR3: CASSLEGRTYTEAFF. CDR3 in DNA: TGTGCCAGCAGCTTAGAGGGACGGACGTACACTGAAGCTTTCTTT.

The chain carries TRBV29-1 and TRBJ2-1, with D perhaps TRBD1 (5 bases). Trimming took off 1 base at V and 0 bases at J, with 13 bases between the two ends. The CDR3 spans 16 residues. CDR1 is SQVTM and CDR2 is ANQGSEA in the germline V gene. In DNA, the CDR3 is TGCAGCGTTGAAGCTTTTACAGGCTTCTCCTACAATGAGCAGTTCTTC. It is translated as CSVEAFTGFSYNEQFF.

This clone was seen only once. This rearrangement joins TRBV11-2 to TRBJ2-1; D remains unclear. The CDR3 length is 12 residues. The V gene's germline CDR1 is SGHAT and CDR2 FQNNGV. Between the trimmed V and J ends, which lost 4 bases and 12 bases, there was a span of 13 bases. CDR3 region: CASSSSVVWQFF. CDR3 DNA sequence: TGTGCCAGCAGCTCCTCAGTTGTGTGGCAGTTCTTC.

The chain employs TRBV7-2 and TRBJ2-2; D is uncertain. Trimming shortened V by 0 bases and J by 5 bases, and 10 bases separated the two germline ends. The CDR3 has 15 residues. CDR1 SGHTA and CDR2 FQGNSA come from the germline V gene. The chain's CDR3 is CASSLARATTGELFF. DNA of the CDR3: TGTGCCAGCAGCTTAGCGAGAGCGACTACCGGGGAGCTGTTTTTT.

The V and J genes are TRBV6-5 and TRBJ2-3; 7 nucleotides line up with TRBD2. The CDR3 is 14 residues long. Germline assignment: CDR1 MNHEY and CDR2 SVGAGI. V shed 6 bases and J 0 bases; nucleotides not matched to a gene: 3. Here the CDR3 DNA reads TGTGCCAGCAGGTTGGGGGGGAGCACAGATACGCAGTATTTT. It encodes CASRLGGSTDTQYF.

This chain connects TRBV9 to TRBJ1-2, with 7 bases that match TRBD1. CDR1 and CDR2 (germline): SGDLS, YYNGEE. This CDR3 has 15 residues. With 3 bases clipped from V and 2 bases from J, the junction kept 7 bases outside the gene matches. The CDR3 sequence is CASSGQGALNYGYTF. CDR3 sequence (DNA): TGTGCCAGCAGCGGACAGGGAGCGCTAAACTATGGCTACACCTTC.

The rearrangement joins TRBV2 to TRBJ2-6; 9 bases are a match to TRBD1. In germline, CDR1 is SNHLY, CDR2 FYNNEI. V lost 7 bases, J lost 4 bases, and 11 bases stayed unmatched. This CDR3 comprises 17 residues. The CDR3 here is CASTGQGWGSGANVLTF. The CDR3, as DNA: TGTGCCAGCACTGGACAGGGGTGGGGTTCCGGGGCCAACGTCCTGACTTTC.

This chain connects TRBV4-1 to TRBJ2-7; 7 bases map to TRBD1. Germline CDR1 is MGHRA and CDR2 is YSYEKL. V lost 4 bases, J lost 3 bases, and 9 bases stayed unmatched. There are 15 residues in the CDR3. The CDR3 is CASSRVQGPLYEQYF. Here the CDR3 DNA reads TGCGCCAGCAGCCGCGTACAGGGGCCTCTCTACGAGCAGTACTTC.

This chain connects TRBV30 to TRBJ2-5; 9 bases map to TRBD2. CDR1 GTSNPN and CDR2 SVGIG come from the germline V gene (reference sequence). After removal of 0 bases from V and 5 bases from J, the junction contained 10 bases not matched to a gene. The CDR3 runs 16 residues. In DNA form, the CDR3 reads TGTGCCTGGAGTGTAGGGCGGGGGGGCCTTGACGAGACCCAGTACTTC. It specifies CAWSVGRGGLDETQYF.

The chain couples TRBV5-8 to TRBJ2-5; TRBD1 is a possible D gene (5 bases). CDR3 length: 15 amino acids. Germline lookup yields CDR1 SGHTS and CDR2 YDEGEE. The germline V and J ends were trimmed by 4 bases and 2 bases, with 15 bases remaining between them. The CDR3, as DNA: TGTGCCAGCAGCCCCGTTCCGCCAGGGCAAGAGACCCAGTACTTC. Its translation: CASSPVPPGQETQYF. Full variable domain (outside the CDR3, taken from reference TRBV5-8 and TRBJ2-5): EAGVTQSPTHLIKTRGQQATLRCSPISGHTSVYWYQQALGLGLQFLLWYDEGEERNRGNFPPRFSGRQFPNYSSELNVNALELEDSALYLCASSPVPPGQETQYFGPGTRLLVL.

This clone was picked up one time. The rearrangement joins TRBV10-1 to TRBJ1-5, with D maybe TRBD1 (5 bases). V was pared by 0 bases and J by 2 bases, with 5 bases between. Germline-derived CDR1 and CDR2 are WNHNN and SYGVQD (reference sequence). The CDR3 is made up of 14 amino acids. CDR3 protein: CASSESQGNQPQHF. In nucleotides, the CDR3 is TGCGCCAGCAGTGAGTCACAGGGCAATCAGCCCCAGCATTTT.